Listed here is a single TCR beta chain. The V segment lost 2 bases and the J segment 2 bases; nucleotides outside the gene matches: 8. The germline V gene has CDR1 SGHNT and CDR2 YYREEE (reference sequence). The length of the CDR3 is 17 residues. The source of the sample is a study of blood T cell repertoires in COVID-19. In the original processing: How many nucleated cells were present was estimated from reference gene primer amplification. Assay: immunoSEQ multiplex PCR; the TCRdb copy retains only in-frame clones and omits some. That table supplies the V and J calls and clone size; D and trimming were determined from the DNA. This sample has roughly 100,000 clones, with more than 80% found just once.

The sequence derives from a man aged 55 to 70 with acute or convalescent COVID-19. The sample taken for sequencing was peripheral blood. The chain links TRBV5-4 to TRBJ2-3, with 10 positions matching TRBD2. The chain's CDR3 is CASSFGLAGAYTDTQYF. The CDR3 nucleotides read TGTGCCAGCAGCTTTGGCCTAGCGGGAGCTTACACAGATACGCAGTATTTT.